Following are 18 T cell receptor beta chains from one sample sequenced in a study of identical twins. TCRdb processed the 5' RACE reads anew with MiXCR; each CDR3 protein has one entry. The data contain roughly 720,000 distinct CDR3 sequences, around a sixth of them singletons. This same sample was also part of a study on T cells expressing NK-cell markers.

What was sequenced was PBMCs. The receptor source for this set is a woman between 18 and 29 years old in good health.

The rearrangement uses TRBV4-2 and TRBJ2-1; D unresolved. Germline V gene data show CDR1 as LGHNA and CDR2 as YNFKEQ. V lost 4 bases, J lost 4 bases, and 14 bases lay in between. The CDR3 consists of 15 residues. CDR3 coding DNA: TGTGCCAGCAGCCGCAGTTTAAACTCTTACAATGAGCAGTTCTTC. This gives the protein CASSRSLNSYNEQFF.

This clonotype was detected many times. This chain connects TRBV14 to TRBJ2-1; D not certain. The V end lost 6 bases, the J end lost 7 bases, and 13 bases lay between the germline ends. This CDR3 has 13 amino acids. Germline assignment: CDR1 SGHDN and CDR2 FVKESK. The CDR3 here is CASSPWGKNEQFF. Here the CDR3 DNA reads TGTGCCAGCAGTCCGTGGGGTAAAAATGAGCAGTTCTTC.

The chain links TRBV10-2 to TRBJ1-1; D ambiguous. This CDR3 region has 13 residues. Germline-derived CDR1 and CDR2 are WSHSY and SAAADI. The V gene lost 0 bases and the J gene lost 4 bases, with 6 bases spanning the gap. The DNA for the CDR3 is TGCGCCAGCAGTGAGTCGAGCAGCACTGAAGCTTTCTTT. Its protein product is CASSESSSTEAFF.

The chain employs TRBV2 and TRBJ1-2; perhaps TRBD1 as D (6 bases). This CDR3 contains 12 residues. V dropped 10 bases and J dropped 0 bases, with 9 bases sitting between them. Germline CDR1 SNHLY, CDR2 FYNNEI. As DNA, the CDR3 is TGTGCCATCACAGGGTCTAACTATGGCTACACCTTC. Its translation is CAITGSNYGYTF.

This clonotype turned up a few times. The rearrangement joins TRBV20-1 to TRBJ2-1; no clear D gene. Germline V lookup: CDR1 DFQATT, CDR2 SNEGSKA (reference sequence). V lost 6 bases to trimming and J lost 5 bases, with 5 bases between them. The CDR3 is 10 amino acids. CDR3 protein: CSAIDNEQFF. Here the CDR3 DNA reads TGCAGTGCGATTGACAATGAGCAGTTCTTC.

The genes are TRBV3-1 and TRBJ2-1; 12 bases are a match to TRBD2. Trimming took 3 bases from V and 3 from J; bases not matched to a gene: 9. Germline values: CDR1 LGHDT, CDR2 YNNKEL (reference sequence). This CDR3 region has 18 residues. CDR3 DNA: TGTGCCAGCAGCCACCGCCTAGCGGGAGGGCCGCGCTACAATGAGCAGTTCTTC. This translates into CASSHRLAGGPRYNEQFF.

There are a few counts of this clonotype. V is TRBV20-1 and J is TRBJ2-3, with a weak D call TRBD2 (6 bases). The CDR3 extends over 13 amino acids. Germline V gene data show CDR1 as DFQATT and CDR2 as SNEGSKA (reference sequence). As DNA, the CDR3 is TGCAGCCTCTATGGGACTGGCACAGATACGCAGTATTTT. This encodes CSLYGTGTDTQYF.

The CDR3 sequence: CASSTRGQPQHF. As DNA, the CDR3 is TGTGCCAGCAGTACCCGAGGTCAGCCCCAGCATTTT. This chain uses TRBV12-3 or TRBV12-4 with TRBJ1-5; D remains unclear. Trimming stripped 5 bases from V and 6 bases from J, with 8 bases between. This CDR3 is built from 12 residues.

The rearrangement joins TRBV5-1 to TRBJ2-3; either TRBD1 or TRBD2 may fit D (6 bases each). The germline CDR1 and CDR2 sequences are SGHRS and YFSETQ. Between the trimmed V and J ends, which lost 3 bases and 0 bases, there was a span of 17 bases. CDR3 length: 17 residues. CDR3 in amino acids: CASSWGAAAWSTDTQYF. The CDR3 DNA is TGCGCCAGCAGCTGGGGGGCGGCAGCGTGGAGCACAGATACGCAGTATTTT.

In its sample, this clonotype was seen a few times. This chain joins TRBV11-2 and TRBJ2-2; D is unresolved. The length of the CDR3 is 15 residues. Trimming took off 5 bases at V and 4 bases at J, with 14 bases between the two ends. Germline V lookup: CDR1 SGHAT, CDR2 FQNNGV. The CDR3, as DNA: TGTGCCAGCAGCCCGGACGGTGCTGGCACCGGGGAGCTGTTTTTT. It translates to CASSPDGAGTGELFF.

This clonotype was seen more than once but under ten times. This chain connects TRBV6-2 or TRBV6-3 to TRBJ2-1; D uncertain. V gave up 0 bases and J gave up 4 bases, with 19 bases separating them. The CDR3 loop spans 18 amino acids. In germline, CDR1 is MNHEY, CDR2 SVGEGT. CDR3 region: CASSYSSIRRRDYNEQFF. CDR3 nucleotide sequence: TGTGCCAGCAGTTACTCGAGTATAAGGCGGAGAGATTACAATGAGCAGTTCTTC.

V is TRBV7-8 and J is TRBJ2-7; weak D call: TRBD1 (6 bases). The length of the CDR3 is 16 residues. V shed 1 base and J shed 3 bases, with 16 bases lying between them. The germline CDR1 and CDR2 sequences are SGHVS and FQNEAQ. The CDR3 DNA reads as TGTGCCAGCAGCTTAGTGGTCTCCAGAGGGGGCTACGAGCAGTACTTC. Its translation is CASSLVVSRGGYEQYF.

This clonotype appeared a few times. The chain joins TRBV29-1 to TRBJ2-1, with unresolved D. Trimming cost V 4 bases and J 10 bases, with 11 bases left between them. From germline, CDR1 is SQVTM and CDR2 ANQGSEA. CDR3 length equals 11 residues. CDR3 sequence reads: CSVAAVTEQFF. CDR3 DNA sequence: TGCAGCGTTGCGGCGGTCACCGAGCAGTTCTTC.

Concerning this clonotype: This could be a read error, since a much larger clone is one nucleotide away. The CDR3 sequence is CASSRGESYEQYF. CDR3 coding DNA: TGTGCCAGCAGCCGTGGAGAATCCTACGAGCAGTACTTC. V usage is TRBV11-2 and J usage is TRBJ2-7; D remains ambiguous. The CDR3 runs 13 residues. Trimming cost V 5 bases and J 1 base, with 9 bases left between them. CDR1 is SGHAT and CDR2 is FQNNGV in the germline V gene. Supplemented by reference TRBV11-2 and TRBJ2-7, the full variable domain reads EAGVAQSPRYKIIEKRQSVAFWCNPISGHATLYWYQQILGQGPKLLIQFQNNGVVDDSQLPKDRFSAERLKGVDSTLKIQPAKLEDSAVYLCASSRGESYEQYFGPGTRLTVT.

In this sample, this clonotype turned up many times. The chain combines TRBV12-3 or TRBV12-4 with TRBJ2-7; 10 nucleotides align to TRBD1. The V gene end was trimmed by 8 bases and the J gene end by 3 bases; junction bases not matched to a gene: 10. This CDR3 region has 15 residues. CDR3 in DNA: TGTGCCAGCGGACCGGCGGGACAGGGGAACTACGAGCAGTACTTC. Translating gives CASGPAGQGNYEQYF.

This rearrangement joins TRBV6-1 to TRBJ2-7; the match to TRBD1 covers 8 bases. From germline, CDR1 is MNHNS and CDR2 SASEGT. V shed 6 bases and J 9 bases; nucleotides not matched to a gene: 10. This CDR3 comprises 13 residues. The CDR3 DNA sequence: TGTGCCAGCAGCCCCGGACAGGGTAAGGGGCAGTACTTC. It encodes CASSPGQGKGQYF.

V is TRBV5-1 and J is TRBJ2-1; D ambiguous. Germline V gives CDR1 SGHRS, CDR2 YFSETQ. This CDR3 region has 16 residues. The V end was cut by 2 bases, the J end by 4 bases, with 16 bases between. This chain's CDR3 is CASSFRSAGSYNEQFF. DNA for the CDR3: TGCGCCAGCAGCTTTCGGAGCGCTGGGTCTTACAATGAGCAGTTCTTC.

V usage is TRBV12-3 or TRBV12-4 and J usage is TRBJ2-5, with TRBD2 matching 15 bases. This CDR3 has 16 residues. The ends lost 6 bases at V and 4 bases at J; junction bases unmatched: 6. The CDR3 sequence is CASRVGLAGGGETQYF. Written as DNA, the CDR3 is TGTGCCAGCAGAGTGGGACTAGCGGGGGGAGGAGAGACCCAGTACTTC.